This T cell receptor (beta chain) came from a study of CD8+CD57+ T cells in acquired aplastic anemia. The use of genomic DNA as template underpinned the TCR beta VDJ and CDR3 profiling. MiXCR, applied by TCRdb to the reads, yields one record per CDR3 protein. The sample includes fewer than 85,000 distinct CDR3 sequences, about 70% seen only once; the top ten take roughly 80%. The V and J ends lost 1 base and 2 bases respectively, with 9 bases between them. Germline CDR1 SGHNT, CDR2 YYREEE (reference sequence). CDR3 size: 14 residues. By flow cytometry, patients selected for sequencing had shown an expansion of CD8+CD57+ cells. Patients were therapy-naive when their blood was sampled. This clonotype was seen ten or more times. Its antigen is unknown. The study's findings and limits: Patients and healthy controls showed no significant CD8+ Simpson's diversity difference.

The sequenced sample was sorted CD4+, CD8+, or CD8+CD57+ T cells (not recorded which) from PBMCs. The sequence was obtained from a human donor with aplastic anemia. The chain joins TRBV5-4 to TRBJ2-5; no clear D gene. CDR3 in amino acids: CASSLSGIQETQYF. The DNA for the CDR3 is TGTGCCAGCAGCTTGTCTGGGATACAAGAGACCCAGTACTTC.